This T cell receptor beta chain is from a study of T cells in localized non-small cell lung cancer. Produced via immunoSEQ multiplex PCR; TCRdb's table is partial and in-frame only. The table records several hundred clones, 21% of them present only once. V was pared by 3 bases and J by 4 bases, with 16 bases of the junction left unmatched. The CDR3 length is 18 residues. The germline V gene has CDR1 SQVTM and CDR2 ANQGSEA. Study-level findings and limits: Because sequencing included only one region (of the tumor), heterogeneity remains possible. Adjacent lung was found to contain a median about 60 of the top 100 tumor clones. Patients showing higher blood T cell density tended to see longer overall survival.

For this clone: Its antigen is not identified.

The TCR originated in a female donor older than 55 with stage I squamous cell lung carcinoma. This specimen consisted of lung tumor tissue, obtained before any cancer treatment. The V call is TRBV29-1, the J call TRBJ2-2; TRBD2 aligns across 8 bases. The CDR3 bases are TGCAGCGTTGAGCGTAGCGGGACTAGAAGGCCGGGCACCGGGGAGCTGTTTTTT. Its translation: CSVERSGTRRPGTGELFF.